A selection of T cell receptor beta chains follows, all from one sample in a study of blood T cell repertoires in COVID-19. Generated by immunoSEQ multiplex PCR, the TCRdb table keeps only in-frame clones and is missing some. This sample carries some 250,000 clones, about 90% of them seen once, and the ten largest clones take less than 4%. Material for sequencing was peripheral blood. Every receptor here comes from a woman in her twenties or thirties who had recovered from COVID-19. CDR3s include the opening cysteine and the closing phenylalanine or tryptophan. D genes are given only for firm matches.

cdr3_length,v_call,d_call,j_call,cdr3_aa
14,TRBV5-1,TRBD2,TRBJ2-5,CASSPGGAQETQYF
21,TRBV4-2,TRBD2,TRBJ2-1,CASSHPPQSSGGPNTYNEQFF
15,TRBV7-8,.,TRBJ1-1,CASSLDRTANTEAFF
13,TRBV11-2,.,TRBJ1-2,CASSLELNRGYTF
15,TRBV5-1,.,TRBJ2-1,CASSFSVSSYNEQFF
15,TRBV19,TRBD1,TRBJ1-4,CASSIAGGAGEKLFF
15,TRBV4-1,TRBD1,TRBJ1-4,CASSQLTGVNEKLFF
13,TRBV10-3,.,TRBJ1-2,CAIRGTTDYGYTF
13,TRBV11-3,TRBD1,TRBJ2-7,CASSSGGSYEQYF
14,TRBV6-5,.,TRBJ2-2,CASAQGHSAGELFF
16,TRBV7-6,TRBD2,TRBJ2-5,CASSPLAGGNQETQYF
17,TRBV5-6,TRBD2,TRBJ2-4,CASSLTSGGAGKNIQYF
16,TRBV6-5,.,TRBJ1-4,CASSYGARAGTEKLFF
15,TRBV11-1,.,TRBJ2-1,CASRAQANSYNEQFF
15,TRBV27,.,TRBJ2-7,CASRPRRGAVDEQYF
14,TRBV9,TRBD1,TRBJ1-4,CASSQTGANEKLFF
15,TRBV11-2,.,TRBJ1-1,CASSLVVGASTEAFF
17,TRBV21-1,.,TRBJ1-6,CASSKEFHFSVVSPLHF
16,TRBV6-6,TRBD1,TRBJ2-5,CASSYSGTGDQETQYF
19,TRBV12-2,.,TRBJ2-1,CASRFAGGQKESSYNEQFF
15,TRBV18,.,TRBJ1-4,CASSRGRLGYEKLFF
14,TRBV6-5,.,TRBJ1-2,CASSYSPKLYGYTF
18,TRBV7-9,TRBD2,TRBJ2-5,CASSLGTTAGGPWETQYF
13,TRBV29-1,.,TRBJ1-5,CSAGGGLGQPQHF
15,TRBV7-2,.,TRBJ2-7,CASSRRQQSSYEQYF
14,TRBV6-5,TRBD1,TRBJ1-4,CASRWTGENEKLFF
12,TRBV5-6,.,TRBJ1-1,CASRRQSAEAFF
16,TRBV6-5,.,TRBJ1-2,CASSYSSRAESYGYTF
16,TRBV10-3,TRBD1,TRBJ2-2,CAISESPTGLTGELFF
15,TRBV7-9,TRBD2,TRBJ2-7,CASSLALADSTKQYF
14,TRBV7-9,TRBD1,TRBJ2-7,CASSPTGGSVEQYF
11,TRBV27,.,TRBJ1-2,CASRQGAGYTF
14,TRBV11-2,TRBD1,TRBJ2-1,CASSFGTGVNEQFF
12,TRBV2,.,TRBJ1-2,CASNTGAYGYTF